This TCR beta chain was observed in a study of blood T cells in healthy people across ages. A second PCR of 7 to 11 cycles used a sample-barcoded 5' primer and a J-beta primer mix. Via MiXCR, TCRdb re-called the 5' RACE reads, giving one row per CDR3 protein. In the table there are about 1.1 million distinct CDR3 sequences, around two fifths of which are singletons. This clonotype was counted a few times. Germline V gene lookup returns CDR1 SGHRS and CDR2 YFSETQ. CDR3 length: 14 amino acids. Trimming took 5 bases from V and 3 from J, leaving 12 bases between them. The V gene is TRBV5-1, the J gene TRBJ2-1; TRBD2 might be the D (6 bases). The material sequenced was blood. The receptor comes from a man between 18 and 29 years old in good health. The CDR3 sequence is CASSSSSVYNEQFF. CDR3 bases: TGCGCCAGCAGTTCTTCTAGCGTCTACAATGAGCAGTTCTTC.